Presented here are 10 T cell receptor beta chains from one specimen sequenced in a study of CD8 T cells in ankylosing spondylitis. Study-wide findings and caveats: A motif of 8 or 9 highly homologous TCR beta variants was seen as apparently characteristic of ankylosing spondylitis blood.

No cognate antigen is known for these TCRs. One entry per CDR3 protein results from TCRdb running MiXCR on the 5' RACE reads. The sample holds around 490,000 distinct CDR3 sequences; approximately 5% are singletons and the top ten take approximately 3.5%. The sample consisted of blood, either unsorted or a sorted T cell fraction (not recorded which). The receptors stem from a male donor with ankylosing spondylitis.

This clonotype has at least ten counts. The chain is built from TRBV5-1 and TRBJ2-3; D is uncertain. V was trimmed by 1 base and J by 6 bases, leaving 9 bases between them. Germline-derived CDR1 and CDR2 are SGHRS and YFSETQ. This CDR3 has 13 residues. CDR3 DNA: TGCGCCAGCAGCTTGTTAGATCGGGATACGCAGTATTTT. Its translation: CASSLLDRDTQYF.

In this sample, this clonotype turned up many times. The chain combines TRBV7-2 with TRBJ2-1; a weak D match, TRBD2 (6 bases). V lost 5 bases to trimming and J lost 7 bases, with 12 bases between them. This CDR3 contains 13 residues. Per the germline V gene, CDR1 is SGHTA and CDR2 is FQGNSA. The CDR3 nucleotides are TGTGCCAGCAGCGCCACGCGGGGTAATGAGCAGTTCTTC. It yields the protein CASSATRGNEQFF.

This clonotype showed up many times. This chain connects TRBV7-8 to TRBJ1-1; no clear D. The CDR3 extends over 15 amino acids. V lost 5 bases and J lost 0, with 13 bases in between. Germline V gene lookup returns CDR1 SGHVS and CDR2 FQNEAQ. DNA of the CDR3: TGTGCCAGCAGCAATTACCTCCAGCTGAACACTGAAGCTTTCTTT. This translates into CASSNYLQLNTEAFF.

The table lists this clonotype with many counts. This rearrangement joins TRBV7-8 to TRBJ1-1; 11 bases are a match to TRBD1. The CDR3 spans 15 residues. Unmatched junction bases numbered 8, after V lost 4 bases and J lost 7 bases. Germline CDR1 is SGHVS and CDR2 is FQNEAQ. The CDR3 here is CASSWDRGRIREAFF. CDR3 bases: TGTGCCAGCAGCTGGGACAGGGGGAGAATCCGTGAAGCTTTCTTT. Full variable domain (remainder filled in from reference TRBV7-8 and TRBJ1-1): GAGVSQSPRYKVAKRGQDVALRCDPISGHVSLFWYQQALGQGPEFLTYFQNEAQLDKSGLPSDRFFAERPEGSVSTLKIQRTQQEDSAVYLCASSWDRGRIREAFFGQGTRLTVV.

In this sample, this clonotype turned up many times. V gene TRBV9 combines with J gene TRBJ1-3; tentative D call: TRBD1 (6 bases). This CDR3 has 15 amino acids. The ends were cut back, 0 bases at V and 3 bases at J, with 10 bases in the middle. Germline assignment: CDR1 SGDLS and CDR2 YYNGEE. The CDR3 DNA sequence: TGTGCCAGCAGCGTAGCTTCAGGGGTTGGAAACACCATATATTTT. The encoded protein is CASSVASGVGNTIYF.

This clonotype appeared many times. This chain connects TRBV29-1 to TRBJ2-2; D is possibly TRBD1 (7 bases). The CDR3 runs 14 residues. The V end lost 7 bases, the J end lost 0 bases, and 12 bases lay between the germline ends. CDR1 and CDR2 (germline): SQVTM, ANQGSEA. DNA for the CDR3: TGCAGCGGGAGGGGGACAGCGAACACCGGGGAGCTGTTTTTT. Protein product: CSGRGTANTGELFF.

The rearrangement joins TRBV7-2 to TRBJ2-1; D not certain. There are 12 residues in the CDR3. Trimming took 5 bases from V and 8 from J, leaving 10 bases between them. CDR1 is SGHTA, CDR2 FQGNSA, per germline. The DNA of the CDR3 is TGTGCCAGCAGCCCCTCGGGTTATGAGCAGTTCTTC. Protein sequence: CASSPSGYEQFF. Full variable domain (outside the CDR3, taken from reference TRBV7-2 and TRBJ2-1): GAGVSQSPSNKVTEKGKDVELRCDPISGHTALYWYRQSLGQGLEFLIYFQGNSAPDKSGLPSDRFSAERTGGSVSTLTIQRTQQEDSAVYLCASSPSGYEQFFGPGTRLTVL.

This clonotype was observed a handful of times. The chain links TRBV7-2 to TRBJ1-2, with 9 bases matching TRBD1. The germline V gene has CDR1 SGHTA and CDR2 FQGNSA. Losses at the gene ends were 5 bases for V and 4 bases for J; bases not matched to a gene: 8. The CDR3 contains 15 residues. The DNA for the CDR3 is TGTGCCAGCAGCCAAATACAGGGGGCCGGCTATGGCTACACCTTC. As protein: CASSQIQGAGYGYTF.

This clonotype was seen ten or more times. The chain links TRBV20-1 to TRBJ1-1, with D perhaps matching TRBD1 (5 bases). This CDR3 is 12 amino acids long. Trimming stripped 3 bases from V and 3 bases from J, with 8 bases between. Germline V gene lookup returns CDR1 DFQATT and CDR2 SNEGSKA (reference sequence). CDR3 loop: CSASPRDTEAFF. As DNA, the CDR3 is TGCAGTGCTAGTCCCAGGGACACTGAAGCTTTCTTT.

In its sample, this clonotype was seen many times. The V and J genes are TRBV4-3 and TRBJ1-1, with D perhaps matching TRBD1 (6 bases). Deletions cut 3 bases from V and 4 bases from J, with 12 bases between. Per the germline V gene, CDR1 is LGHNA and CDR2 is YSLEER. The CDR3 sequence is 14 residues long. In nucleotides, the CDR3 is TGCGCCAGCAGCCACCCGGGACATCGCACTGAAGCTTTCTTT. It is translated as CASSHPGHRTEAFF.